This T cell receptor beta chain was sequenced for a study of T-cell memory formation after mild COVID-19 (dated by TCRdb to the early 2020s). As for the study more broadly: TCR sequence clusters from the two donors were found to be largely donor specific. The cohort was made up of two young adult volunteers, one female and one male, who were previously healthy. In a couple of donors, T-cell clones that expanded and contracted after mild COVID-19 were tracked by sequencing TCRalpha and TCRbeta repertoires over time. What the study reported, not specific to this receptor: Contracting CD4+ clones were located mainly in the CM and EM memory subsets, whereas CD8+ clones were found to be enriched in EMRA. The study included only a couple of mild cases, and larger cohorts that include severe cases with pre-infection samples were judged to be necessary. From day 15 to 85, contracting clones showed balanced CD4/CD8 phenotypes, whereas a second wave of clones that expanded from day 15 to 37 leaned towards CD4+. Some responding clones were found in pre-infection memory, which suggests that pre-existing cross-reactive memory T cells took part in the SARS-CoV-2 response. The second-wave clones that peaked on day 37 were not confirmed to be SARS-CoV-2 specific.

For sequencing, an Illumina NovaSeq 6000 was employed. cDNA libraries for TCRalpha and TCRbeta were prepared by 5'RACE using constant-segment primers, with sample barcodes and unique molecular identifiers added. Trizol reagent was used to extract RNA from every sample. The libraries were amplified in two PCR steps, and the second step added a second sample barcode and Illumina TruSeq adapters. The libraries were sequenced on an Illumina NovaSeq using 2 x 150 bp paired-end reads. Concerning the study's data processing: The reads were demultiplexed and collapsed into UMI-guided consensus sequences using migec v1.2.7. Using mixcr v2.1.11, UMI consensuses were aligned to TRA and TRB V and J templates and then assembled into clonotypes. A clonotype was counted as expanded or contracted only when both edgeR and NoisET called the clonotype significant, with the noise models trained on biological replicates. edgeR calls used a false discovery rate-adjusted p below 0.01 and a log2 fold-change threshold of 1. As an exploratory analysis of dynamics, max-normalized trajectories of the 1000 most abundant clonotypes were examined with PCA combined with hierarchical clustering. Separately sequenced CD4+ and CD8+ repertoires were used to assign the CD4 or CD8 phenotype of responding clones. TCRdb redid the processing of the public reads, applying fastp at Q25 and MiXCR, and retained in-frame beta chains. All rows with the same CDR3 protein become a single entry with the most common DNA and genes. TCRdb's processing, not the study's, gives the V and J calls here. This sample holds more than 80,000 distinct CDR3 sequences; 12% were observed only once. Of the sample, 27% is held by the ten largest clones.

On this clonotype: Its antigen remains unidentified. Base-call qualities are not available, and no considerably larger clone is one nucleotide away.

Ficoll-Paque density gradient centrifugation was used to isolate PBMCs. The sequencing input was PBMCs or a T cell subset sorted from them (not recorded which). This TCR came from an adult woman who had mild COVID-19 (a few samples of this study predate the infection). The sample titles of this study are shuffled in the database, so cell type and time point are left out; the donor was told from shared clones.

The CDR3 sequence is CSAGSEPQHF. The DNA reads TGCAGTGCTGGAAGTGAGCCCCAGCATTTT. The chain is made from TRBV20-1 and TRBJ1-5; no confident D gene assignment can be made. The germline V gene (reference sequence) supplies CDR1 DFQATT and CDR2 SNEGSKA. CDR3 length: 10 amino acids, cysteine to phenylalanine. CDR3 DNA only is kept here, 30 bases in frame from base 1. The junction shows trimming of 5 bases on V and 8 bases on J, plus 7 bases between the germline ends.